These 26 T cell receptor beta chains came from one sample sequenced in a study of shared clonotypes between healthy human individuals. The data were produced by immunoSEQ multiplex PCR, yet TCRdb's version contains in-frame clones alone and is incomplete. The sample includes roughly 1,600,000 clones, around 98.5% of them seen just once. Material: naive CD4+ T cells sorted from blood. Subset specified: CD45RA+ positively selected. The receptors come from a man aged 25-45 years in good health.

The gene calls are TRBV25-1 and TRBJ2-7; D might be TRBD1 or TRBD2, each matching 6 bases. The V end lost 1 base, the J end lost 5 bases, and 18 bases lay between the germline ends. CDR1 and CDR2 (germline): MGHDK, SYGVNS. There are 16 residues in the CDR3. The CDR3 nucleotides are TGTGCCAGCAGTGAATCGGGGGATACAGGGTGGCACGAGCAGTACTTC. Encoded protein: CASSESGDTGWHEQYF.

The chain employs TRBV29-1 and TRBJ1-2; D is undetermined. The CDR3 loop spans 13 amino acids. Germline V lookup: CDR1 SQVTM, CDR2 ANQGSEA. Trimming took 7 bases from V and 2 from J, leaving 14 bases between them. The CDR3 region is CSARVGGNYGYTF. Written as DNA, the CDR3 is TGCAGCGCTCGAGTGGGCGGAAACTATGGCTACACCTTC.

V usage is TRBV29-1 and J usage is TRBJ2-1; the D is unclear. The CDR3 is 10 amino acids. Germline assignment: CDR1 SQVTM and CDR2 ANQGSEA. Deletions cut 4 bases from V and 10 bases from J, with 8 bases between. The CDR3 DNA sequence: TGCAGCGTTGCCGGGTGGGAGCAGTTCTTC. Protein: CSVAGWEQFF.

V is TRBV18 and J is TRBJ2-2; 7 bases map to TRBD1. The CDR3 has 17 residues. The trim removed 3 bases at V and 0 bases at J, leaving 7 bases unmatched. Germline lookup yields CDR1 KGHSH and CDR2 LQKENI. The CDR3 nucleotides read TGTGCCAGCTCACCCGGGACAGAAATCGCGAACACCGGGGAGCTGTTTTTT. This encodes CASSPGTEIANTGELFF. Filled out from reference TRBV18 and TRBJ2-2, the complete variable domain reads NAGVMQNPRHLVRRRGQEARLRCSPMKGHSHVYWYRQLPEEGLKFMVYLQKENIIDESGMPKERFSAEFPKEGPSILRIQQVVRGDSAAYFCASSPGTEIANTGELFFGEGSRLTVL.

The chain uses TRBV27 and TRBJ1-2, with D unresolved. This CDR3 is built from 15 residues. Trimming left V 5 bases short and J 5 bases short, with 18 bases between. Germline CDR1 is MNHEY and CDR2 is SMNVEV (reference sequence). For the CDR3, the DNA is TGTGCCAGCAGTACCAGCGGGCCGCCCCCATATGGCTACACCTTC. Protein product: CASSTSGPPPYGYTF.

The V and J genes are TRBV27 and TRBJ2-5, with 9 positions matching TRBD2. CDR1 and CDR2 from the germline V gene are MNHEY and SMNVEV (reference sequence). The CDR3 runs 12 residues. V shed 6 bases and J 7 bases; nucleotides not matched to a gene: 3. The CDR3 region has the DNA TGTGCCAGCAGACTAGCGGGCGGGACCCAGTACTTC. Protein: CASRLAGGTQYF.

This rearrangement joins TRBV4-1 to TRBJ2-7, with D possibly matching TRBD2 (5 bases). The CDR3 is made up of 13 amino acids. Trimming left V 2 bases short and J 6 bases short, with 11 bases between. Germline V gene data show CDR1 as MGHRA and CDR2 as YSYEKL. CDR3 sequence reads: CASSQNPGSEQYF. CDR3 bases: TGCGCCAGCAGCCAAAACCCGGGGAGCGAGCAGTACTTC.

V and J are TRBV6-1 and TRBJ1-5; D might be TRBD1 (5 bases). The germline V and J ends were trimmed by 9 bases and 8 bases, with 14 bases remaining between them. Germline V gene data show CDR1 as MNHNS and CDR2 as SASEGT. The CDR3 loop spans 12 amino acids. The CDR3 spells CASRGSGKPQHF. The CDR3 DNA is TGTGCCAGTCGGGGCTCGGGGAAGCCCCAGCATTTT.

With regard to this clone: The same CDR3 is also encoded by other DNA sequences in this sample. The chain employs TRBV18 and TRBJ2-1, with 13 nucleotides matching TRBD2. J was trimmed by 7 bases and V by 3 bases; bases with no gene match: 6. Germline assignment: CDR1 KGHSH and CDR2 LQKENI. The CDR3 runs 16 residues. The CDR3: CASSPLGLAGSNEQFF. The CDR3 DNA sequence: TGTGCCAGCTCACCTTTGGGACTAGCGGGAAGTAATGAGCAGTTCTTC.

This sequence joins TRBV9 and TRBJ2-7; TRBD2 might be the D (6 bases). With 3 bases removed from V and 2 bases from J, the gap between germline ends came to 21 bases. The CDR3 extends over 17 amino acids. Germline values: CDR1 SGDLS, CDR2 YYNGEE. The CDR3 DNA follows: TGTGCCAGCAGCGGTCCGGGGGTAGCGGACGATCCCTACGAGCAGTACTTC. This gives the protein CASSGPGVADDPYEQYF.

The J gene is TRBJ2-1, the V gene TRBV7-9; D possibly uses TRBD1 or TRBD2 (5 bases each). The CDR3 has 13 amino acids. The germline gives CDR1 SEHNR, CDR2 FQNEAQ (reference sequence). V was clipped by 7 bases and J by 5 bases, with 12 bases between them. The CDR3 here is CASIQWGNNEQFF. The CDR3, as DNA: TGTGCCAGCATCCAGTGGGGGAACAATGAGCAGTTCTTC.

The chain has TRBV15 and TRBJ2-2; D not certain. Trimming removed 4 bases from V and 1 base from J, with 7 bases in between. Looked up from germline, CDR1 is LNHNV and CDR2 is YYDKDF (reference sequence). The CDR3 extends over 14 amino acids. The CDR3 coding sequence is TGTGCCACCAGCAAAAGACGGAACACCGGGGAGCTGTTTTTT. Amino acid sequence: CATSKRRNTGELFF. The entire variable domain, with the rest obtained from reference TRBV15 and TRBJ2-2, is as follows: DAMVIQNPRYQVTQFGKPVTLSCSQTLNHNVMYWYQQKSSQAPKLLFHYYDKDFNNEADTPDNFQSRRPNTSFCFLDIRSPGLGDTAMYLCATSKRRNTGELFFGEGSRLTVL.

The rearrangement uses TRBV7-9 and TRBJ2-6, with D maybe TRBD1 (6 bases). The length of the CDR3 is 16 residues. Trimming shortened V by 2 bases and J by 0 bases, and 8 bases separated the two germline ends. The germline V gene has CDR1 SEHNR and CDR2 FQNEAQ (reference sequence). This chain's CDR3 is CASSLTGSSGANVLTF. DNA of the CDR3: TGTGCCAGCAGCTTAACAGGGAGCTCTGGGGCCAACGTCCTGACTTTC. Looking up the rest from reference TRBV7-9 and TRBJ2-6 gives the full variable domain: DTGVSQNPRHKITKRGQNVTFRCDPISEHNRLYWYRQTLGQGPEFLTYFQNEAQLEKSRLLSDRFSAERPKGSFSTLEIQRTEQGDSAMYLCASSLTGSSGANVLTFGAGSRLTVL.

The CDR3 is CASTPGTYETQYF. The CDR3 bases are TGTGCCAGCACCCCGGGGACGTATGAGACCCAGTACTTC. The rearrangement uses TRBV7-2 and TRBJ2-5; D is perhaps TRBD1 or TRBD2 (5 bases each). CDR1 SGHTA and CDR2 FQGNSA come from the germline V gene. This CDR3 comprises 13 residues. V lost 7 bases and J lost 5, with 14 bases in between.

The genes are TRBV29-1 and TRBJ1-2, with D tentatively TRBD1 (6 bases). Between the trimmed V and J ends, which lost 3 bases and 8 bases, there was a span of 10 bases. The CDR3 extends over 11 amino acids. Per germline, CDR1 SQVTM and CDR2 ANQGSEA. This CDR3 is CSVERRGGYTF. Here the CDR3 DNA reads TGCAGCGTTGAGCGCAGGGGCGGCTACACCTTC.

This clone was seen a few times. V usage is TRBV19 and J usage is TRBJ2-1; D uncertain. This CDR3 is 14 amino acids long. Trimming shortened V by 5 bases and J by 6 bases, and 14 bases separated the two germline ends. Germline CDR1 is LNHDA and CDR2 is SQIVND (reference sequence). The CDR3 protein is CASSPRPSSNEQFF. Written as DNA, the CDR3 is TGTGCCAGTAGTCCCCGTCCTAGTAGCAATGAGCAGTTCTTC.

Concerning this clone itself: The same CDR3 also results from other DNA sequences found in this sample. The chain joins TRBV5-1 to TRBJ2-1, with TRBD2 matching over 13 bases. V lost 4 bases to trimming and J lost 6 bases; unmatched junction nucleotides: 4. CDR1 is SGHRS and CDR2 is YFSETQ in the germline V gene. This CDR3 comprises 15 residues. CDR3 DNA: TGCGCCAGCAGCCCGGGACTAGCGGGGTCCAATGAGCAGTTCTTC. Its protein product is CASSPGLAGSNEQFF.

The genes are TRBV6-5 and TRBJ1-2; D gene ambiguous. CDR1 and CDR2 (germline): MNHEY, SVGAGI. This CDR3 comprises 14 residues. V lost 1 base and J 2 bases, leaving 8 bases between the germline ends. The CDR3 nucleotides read TGTGCCAGCAGTTACTACCCCACGAACTATGGCTACACCTTC. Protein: CASSYYPTNYGYTF.

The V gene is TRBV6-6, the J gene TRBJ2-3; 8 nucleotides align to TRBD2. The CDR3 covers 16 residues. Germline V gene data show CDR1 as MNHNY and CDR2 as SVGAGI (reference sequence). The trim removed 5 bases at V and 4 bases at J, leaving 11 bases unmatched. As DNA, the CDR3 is TGTGCCAGCAGTGTGATAGCGGGAACAGGCTCAGATACGCAGTATTTT. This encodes CASSVIAGTGSDTQYF.

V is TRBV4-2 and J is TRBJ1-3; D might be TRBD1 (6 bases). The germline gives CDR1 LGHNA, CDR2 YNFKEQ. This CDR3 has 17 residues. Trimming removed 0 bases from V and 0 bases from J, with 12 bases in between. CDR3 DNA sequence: TGTGCCAGCAGCCAAGATTTGGGGGGCCTCTCTGGAAACACCATATATTTT. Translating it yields CASSQDLGGLSGNTIYF.

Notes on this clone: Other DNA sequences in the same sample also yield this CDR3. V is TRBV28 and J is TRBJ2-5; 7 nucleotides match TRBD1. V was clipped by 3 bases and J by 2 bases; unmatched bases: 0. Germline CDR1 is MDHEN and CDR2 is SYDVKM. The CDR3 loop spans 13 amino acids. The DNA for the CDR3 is TGTGCCAGCAGTTTGGGACAGCAAGAGACCCAGTACTTC. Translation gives CASSLGQQETQYF. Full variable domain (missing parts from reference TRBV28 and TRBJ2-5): DVKVTQSSRYLVKRTGEKVFLECVQDMDHENMFWYRQDPGLGLRLIYFSYDVKMKEKGDIPEGYSVSREKKERFSLILESASTNQTSMYLCASSLGQQETQYFGPGTRLLVL.

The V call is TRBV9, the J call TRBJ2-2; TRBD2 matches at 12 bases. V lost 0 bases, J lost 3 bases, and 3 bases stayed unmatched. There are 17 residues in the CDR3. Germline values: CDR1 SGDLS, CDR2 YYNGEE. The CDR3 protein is CASSVGTSGTDTGELFF. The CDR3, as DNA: TGTGCCAGCAGCGTAGGGACTAGCGGGACGGACACCGGGGAGCTGTTTTTT.

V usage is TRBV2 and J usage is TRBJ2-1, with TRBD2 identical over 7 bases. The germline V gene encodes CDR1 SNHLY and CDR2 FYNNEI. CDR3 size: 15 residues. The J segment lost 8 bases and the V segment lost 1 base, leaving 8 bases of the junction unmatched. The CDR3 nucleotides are TGTGCCAGCAGTGAAGGGGGAGGGCCGGCGGATGAGCAGTTCTTC. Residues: CASSEGGGPADEQFF.

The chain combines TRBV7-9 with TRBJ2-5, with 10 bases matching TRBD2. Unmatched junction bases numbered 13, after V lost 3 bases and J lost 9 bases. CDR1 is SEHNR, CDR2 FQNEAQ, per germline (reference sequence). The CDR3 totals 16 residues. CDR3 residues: CASSLAASGRKAPQYF. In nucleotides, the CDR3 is TGTGCCAGCAGCTTGGCGGCTAGCGGGAGAAAAGCGCCCCAGTACTTC.

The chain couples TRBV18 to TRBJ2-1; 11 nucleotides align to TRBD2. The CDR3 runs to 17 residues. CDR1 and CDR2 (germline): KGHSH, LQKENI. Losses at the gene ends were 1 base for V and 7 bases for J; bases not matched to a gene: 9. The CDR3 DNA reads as TGTGCCAGCTCACCACTCCCTTTAGCGGGAGGGGGAAATGAGCAGTTCTTC. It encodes CASSPLPLAGGGNEQFF. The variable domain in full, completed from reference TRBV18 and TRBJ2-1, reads NAGVMQNPRHLVRRRGQEARLRCSPMKGHSHVYWYRQLPEEGLKFMVYLQKENIIDESGMPKERFSAEFPKEGPSILRIQQVVRGDSAAYFCASSPLPLAGGGNEQFFGPGTRLTVL.

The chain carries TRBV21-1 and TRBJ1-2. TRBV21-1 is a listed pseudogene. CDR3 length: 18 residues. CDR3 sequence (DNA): TGTGCCAGCAGCAAAGAGTGTGGGTGCTGGGGTAAGGACTATGGCTACACCTTC. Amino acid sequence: CASSKECGCWGKDYGYTF.